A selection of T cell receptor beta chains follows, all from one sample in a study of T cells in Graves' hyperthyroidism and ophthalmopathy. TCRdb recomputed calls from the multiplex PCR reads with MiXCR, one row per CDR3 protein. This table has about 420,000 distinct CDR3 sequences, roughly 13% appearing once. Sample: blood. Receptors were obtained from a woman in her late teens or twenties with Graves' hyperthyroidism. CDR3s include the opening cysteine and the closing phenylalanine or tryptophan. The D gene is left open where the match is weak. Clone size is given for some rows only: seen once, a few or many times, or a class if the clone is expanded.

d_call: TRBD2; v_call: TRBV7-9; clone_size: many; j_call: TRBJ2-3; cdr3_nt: TGTGCCAGCAGGGGACTAGCGGGGACAGATACGCAGTATTTT; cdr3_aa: CASRGLAGTDTQYF
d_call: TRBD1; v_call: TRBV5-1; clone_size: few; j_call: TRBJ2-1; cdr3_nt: TGCGCCAGCGGCTGGACAGGGGACCTCTACAATGAGCAGTTCTTC; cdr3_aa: CASGWTGDLYNEQFF
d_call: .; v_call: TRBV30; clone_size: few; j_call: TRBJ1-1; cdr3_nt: TGTGCCTGCAGGACTGAGAACACTGAAGCTTTCTTT; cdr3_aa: CACRTENTEAFF
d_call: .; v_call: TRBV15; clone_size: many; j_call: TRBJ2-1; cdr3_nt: TGTGCCACCAGCAGAGACGGGATCGACTCCTACAATGAGCAGTTCTTC; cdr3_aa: CATSRDGIDSYNEQFF
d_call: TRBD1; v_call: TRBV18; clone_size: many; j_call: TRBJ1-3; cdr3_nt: TGTGCCAGCTCGCCCTCGACAGGGGTCGGAAACACCATATATTTT; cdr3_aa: CASSPSTGVGNTIYF
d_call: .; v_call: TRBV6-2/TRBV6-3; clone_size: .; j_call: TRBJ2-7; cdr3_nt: TGTGCCAGCAGTAAACAGGGTGGGTCCTACGAGCAGTACTTC; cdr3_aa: CASSKQGGSYEQYF
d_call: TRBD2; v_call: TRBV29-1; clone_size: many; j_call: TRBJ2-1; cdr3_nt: TGCAGCGTACTGGCGGGAGGGGCCAATTACAATGAGCAGTTCTTC; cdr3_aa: CSVLAGGANYNEQFF
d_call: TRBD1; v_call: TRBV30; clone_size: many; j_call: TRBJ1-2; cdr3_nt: TGTGCCTGGAGTCTACCGGGACAGTATGGCTACACCTTC; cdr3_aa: CAWSLPGQYGYTF
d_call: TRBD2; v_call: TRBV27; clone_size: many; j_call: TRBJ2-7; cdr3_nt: TGTGCCAGCAGTTTTGGACTAGCGGGAGGAGGCCCGAGCTCCTACGAGCAGTACTTC; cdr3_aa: CASSFGLAGGGPSSYEQYF
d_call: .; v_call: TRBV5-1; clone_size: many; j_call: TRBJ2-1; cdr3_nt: TGCGCCAGCAACAGGGGACTTAACAATGAGCAGTTCTTC; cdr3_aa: CASNRGLNNEQFF
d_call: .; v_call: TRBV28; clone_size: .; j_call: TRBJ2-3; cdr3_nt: TGTGCCAGCAGTTTACTAGCGCAGGGCGCAGATACGCAGTATTTT; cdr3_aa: CASSLLAQGADTQYF
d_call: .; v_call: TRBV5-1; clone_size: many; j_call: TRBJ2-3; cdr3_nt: TGCGCCAGCAGCTTGGCCAGGGATACGCAGTATTTT; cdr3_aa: CASSLARDTQYF
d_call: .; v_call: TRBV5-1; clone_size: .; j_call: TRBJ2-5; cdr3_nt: TGCGCCAGCAGCTCGGGCCAGCTATCGTACCAAGAGACCCAGTACTTC; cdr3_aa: CASSSGQLSYQETQYF
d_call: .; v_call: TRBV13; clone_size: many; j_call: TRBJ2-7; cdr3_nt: TGTGCCAGCAGCTTAGGCTCCGGACAGACCTACGAGCAGTACTTC; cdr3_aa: CASSLGSGQTYEQYF
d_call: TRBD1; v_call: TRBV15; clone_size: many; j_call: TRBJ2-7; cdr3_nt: TGTGCCACCAGGCAGGGACAGTTTTACGAGCAGTACTTC; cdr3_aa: CATRQGQFYEQYF
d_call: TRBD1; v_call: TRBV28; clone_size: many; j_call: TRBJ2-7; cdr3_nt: TGTGCCAGCAGAACCGGGACAGGGTTCTACGAGCAGTACTTC; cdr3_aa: CASRTGTGFYEQYF
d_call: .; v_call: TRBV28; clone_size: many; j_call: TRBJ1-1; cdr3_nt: TGTGCCAGCTTCCAGGGTTGGAACACTGAAGCTTTCTTT; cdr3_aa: CASFQGWNTEAFF
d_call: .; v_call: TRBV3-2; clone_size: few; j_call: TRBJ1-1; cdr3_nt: TGTGCCAGCAGCCAAGATAGGGGGTACGACACTGAAGCTTTCTTT; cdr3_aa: CASSQDRGYDTEAFF
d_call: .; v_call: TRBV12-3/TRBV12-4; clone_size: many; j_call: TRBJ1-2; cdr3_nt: TGTGCCAGCAGTTTAAGTTCCCGGGGCCGTGGCTACACCTTC; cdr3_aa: CASSLSSRGRGYTF
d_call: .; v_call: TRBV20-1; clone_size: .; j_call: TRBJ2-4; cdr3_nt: TGCAGTGCTAGAGACCCGACCCAAGCCAAAAACATTCAGTACTTC; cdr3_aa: CSARDPTQAKNIQYF
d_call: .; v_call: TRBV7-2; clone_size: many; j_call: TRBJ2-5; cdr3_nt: TGTGCCAGCAGCTTCCACGGGAGAGGAGAGACCCAGTACTTC; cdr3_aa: CASSFHGRGETQYF
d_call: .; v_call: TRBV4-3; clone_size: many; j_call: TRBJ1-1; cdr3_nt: TGCGCCCGCGGTGGGGCGGACACTGAAGCTTTCTTT; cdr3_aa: CARGGADTEAFF
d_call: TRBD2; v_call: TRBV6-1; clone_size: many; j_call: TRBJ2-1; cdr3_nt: TGTGCCAGCAGTTATCACGGACTAGCGCAATACAATGAGCAGTTCTTC; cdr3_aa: CASSYHGLAQYNEQFF
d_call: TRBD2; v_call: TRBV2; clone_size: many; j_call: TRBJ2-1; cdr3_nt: TGTGCCAGCAGTAGCGGGATAGATGAGCAGTTCTTC; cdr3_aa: CASSSGIDEQFF
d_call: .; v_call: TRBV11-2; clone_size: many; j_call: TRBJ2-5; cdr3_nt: TGTGCCAGCAGCTTAGCAGGGATTAACCAAGAGACCCAGTACTTC; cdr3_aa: CASSLAGINQETQYF
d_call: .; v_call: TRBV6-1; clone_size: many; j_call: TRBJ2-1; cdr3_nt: TGTGCCAGCAGTCAGAGCGGAACCTCCTACAATGAGCAGTTCTTC; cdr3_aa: CASSQSGTSYNEQFF
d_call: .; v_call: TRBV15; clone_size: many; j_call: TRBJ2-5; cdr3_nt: TGTGCCACCAGCAGGGCATCAGAGACCCAGTACTTC; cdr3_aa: CATSRASETQYF
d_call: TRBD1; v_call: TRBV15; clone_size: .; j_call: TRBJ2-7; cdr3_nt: TGTGCCACCAGCAGAGAAGGGACAGGGGTCTACGAGCAGTACTTC; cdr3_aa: CATSREGTGVYEQYF
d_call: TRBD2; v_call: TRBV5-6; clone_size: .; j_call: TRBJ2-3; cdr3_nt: TGTGCCAGCAGCCCGGGACTAGCGGGAGGTTCTACAGATACGCAGTATTTT; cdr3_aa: CASSPGLAGGSTDTQYF
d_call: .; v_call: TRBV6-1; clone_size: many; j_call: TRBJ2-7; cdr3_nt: TGTGCCAGCAGTGGAAGCCTACCCTACGAGCAGTACTTC; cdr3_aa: CASSGSLPYEQYF
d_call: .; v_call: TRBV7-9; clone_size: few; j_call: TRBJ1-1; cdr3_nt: TGTGCCAGCAGCTTAGGAGTAACAGGGAACACTGAAGCTTTCTTT; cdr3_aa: CASSLGVTGNTEAFF
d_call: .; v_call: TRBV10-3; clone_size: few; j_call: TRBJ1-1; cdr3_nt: TGTGCCATCAGGGGGGGGGGGGGAGCGAACACTGAAGCTTTCTTT; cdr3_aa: CAIRGGGGANTEAFF
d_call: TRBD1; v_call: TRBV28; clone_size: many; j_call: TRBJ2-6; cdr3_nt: TGTGCCAGCAGTCCACTAGGGACAGGGTTCTCTGGGGCCAACGTCCTGACTTTC; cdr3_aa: CASSPLGTGFSGANVLTF
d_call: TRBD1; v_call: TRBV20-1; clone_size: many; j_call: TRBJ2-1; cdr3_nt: TGCAGTGCTAGTCATGAGGGACAGTTATACAATGAGCAGTTCTTC; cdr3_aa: CSASHEGQLYNEQFF
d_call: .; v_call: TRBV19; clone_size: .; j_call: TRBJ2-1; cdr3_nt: TGTGCCAGTAGTATTGCACCCCGCCCCTACAATGAGCAGTTCTTC; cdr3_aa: CASSIAPRPYNEQFF
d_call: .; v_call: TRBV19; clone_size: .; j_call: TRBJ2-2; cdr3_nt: TGTGCCAGTAGGATGGACAGAGAGCTCACCGGGGAGCTGTTTTTT; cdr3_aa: CASRMDRELTGELFF
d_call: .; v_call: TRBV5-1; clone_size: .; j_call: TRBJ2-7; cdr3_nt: TGCGCCAGCAGTCCTTTCGGGGGAATCGAGCAGTACTTC; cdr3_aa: CASSPFGGIEQYF
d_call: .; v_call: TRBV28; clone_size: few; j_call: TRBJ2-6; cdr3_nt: TGTGCCAGCAGTTTCAGTCAGGGCCACTCTGGGGCCAACGTCCTGACTTTC; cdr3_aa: CASSFSQGHSGANVLTF
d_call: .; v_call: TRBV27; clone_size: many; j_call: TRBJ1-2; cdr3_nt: TGTGCCAGCAGTCCCCGTCGGACGGCGAACTATGGCTACACCTTC; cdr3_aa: CASSPRRTANYGYTF
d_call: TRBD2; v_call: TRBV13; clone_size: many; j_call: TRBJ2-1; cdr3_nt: TGTGCCAGCAGCTTAGAAGGAGCGGGGCAATACAATGAGCAGTTCTTC; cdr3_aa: CASSLEGAGQYNEQFF
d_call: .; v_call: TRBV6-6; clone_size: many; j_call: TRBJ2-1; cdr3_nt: TGTGCCAGCAGTTACGGGAACAATGAGCAGTTCTTC; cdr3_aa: CASSYGNNEQFF
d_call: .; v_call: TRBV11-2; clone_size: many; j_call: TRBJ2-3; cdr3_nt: TGTGCCAGCAGCTACCCGGGACCGGGCACAGATACGCAGTATTTT; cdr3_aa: CASSYPGPGTDTQYF
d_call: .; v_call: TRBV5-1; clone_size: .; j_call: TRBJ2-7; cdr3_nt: TGCGCCAGCAGCTTGGGGGCAGGGAGCAACGAGCAGTACTTC; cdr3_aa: CASSLGAGSNEQYF
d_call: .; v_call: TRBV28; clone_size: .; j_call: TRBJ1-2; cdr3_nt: TGTGCCAGCAGTTTCTGGGGAGGAACTAACTATGGCTACACCTTC; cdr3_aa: CASSFWGGTNYGYTF